The 12 T cell receptor beta chains given below trace back to one sample, sequenced in a study of blood T cell dynamics during melanoma immunotherapy. Time point specified: pre-treatment baseline. TCRdb's table, derived via immunoSEQ multiplex PCR, lists solely in-frame clones and lacks some. The table lists 9,500 or so clones, around 89% of them singletons. This sample comprised blood, obtained from a patient treated with checkpoint blockade. Receptors originate from a human donor with melanoma.

The chain is built from TRBV10-3 and TRBJ2-2, with D maybe TRBD2 (6 bases). Germline CDR1 reads ENHRY; CDR2 reads SYGVKD. The CDR3 spans 15 residues. V was pared by 2 bases and J by 4 bases, with 11 bases between. This CDR3 reads CAISESQGGTGELFF. Written as DNA, the CDR3 is TGTGCCATCAGTGAGAGCCAGGGAGGCACCGGGGAGCTGTTTTTT.

The V call is TRBV5-6, the J call TRBJ2-7; D unclear. The germline V gene has CDR1 SGHDT and CDR2 YYEEEE. Trimming pared 3 bases from V and 4 bases from J, leaving 14 bases between. The CDR3 extends over 14 amino acids. In DNA form, the CDR3 reads TGTGCCAGCAGCTCCTGGCCCCCCCGATACGAGCAGTACTTC. It encodes CASSSWPPRYEQYF.

This rearrangement joins TRBV5-1 to TRBJ1-2; 9 bases fit TRBD1. Germline loops: CDR1 SGHRS, CDR2 YFSETQ. V was clipped by 3 bases and J by 1 base; unmatched bases: 1. The CDR3 is 14 residues long. The CDR3 reads CASSWDRDNYGYTF. CDR3 nucleotide sequence: TGCGCCAGCAGCTGGGACAGGGATAACTATGGCTACACCTTC.

V and J are TRBV6-5 and TRBJ1-2; possibly TRBD1 for D (6 bases). CDR3 length: 15 residues. CDR1 and CDR2 (germline): MNHEY, SVGAGI. Deletions cut 2 bases from V and 5 bases from J, with 15 bases between. CDR3 residues: CASSYPPGHPYGYTF. Here the CDR3 DNA reads TGTGCCAGCAGTTACCCGCCGGGACACCCTTATGGCTACACCTTC.

The chain employs TRBV11-3 and TRBJ2-1; TRBD2 matches 11 bases. Germline CDR1 reads SGHNT; CDR2 reads YENEEA. Trimming cost V 4 bases and J 9 bases; bases outside gene matches: 8. The CDR3 contains 15 residues. CDR3 bases: TGTGCCAGCAGCTATGCCGGGACTAGCGGTATTGAGCAGTTCTTC. Translated, it gives CASSYAGTSGIEQFF.

The CDR3 sequence: CSVGDGGISSYNEQFF. For the CDR3, the DNA is TGCAGCGTTGGGGACGGGGGGATTAGCTCCTACAATGAGCAGTTCTTC. J is TRBJ2-1 and V is TRBV29-1; 7 nucleotides align to TRBD2. V lost 4 bases, J lost 0 bases, and 9 bases stayed unmatched. Per germline, CDR1 SQVTM and CDR2 ANQGSEA. The CDR3 sequence is 16 residues long.

The V and J genes are TRBV7-7 and TRBJ2-3; D is tentatively TRBD1 or TRBD2 (5 bases each). Germline V gene lookup returns CDR1 SSHAT and CDR2 FNYEAQ (reference sequence). V was clipped by 4 bases and J by 4 bases, with 12 bases between them. The CDR3 is 14 residues long. This CDR3 is CASSSDGAADTQYF. CDR3 nucleotides: TGTGCCAGCAGCTCAGACGGGGCCGCAGATACGCAGTATTTT.

The chain combines TRBV7-9 with TRBJ1-2; 7 bases map to TRBD1. V was clipped by 3 bases and J by 5 bases; unmatched bases: 0. The length of the CDR3 is 12 residues. CDR1 and CDR2 (germline): SEHNR, FQNEAQ (reference sequence). CDR3 bases: TGTGCCAGCAGCTTCAGGGGGTATGGCTACACCTTC. Residues: CASSFRGYGYTF.

J is TRBJ1-1 and V is TRBV5-1; D perhaps matches TRBD1 (6 bases). Germline lookup yields CDR1 SGHRS and CDR2 YFSETQ. Between the trimmed V and J ends, which lost 0 bases and 4 bases, there was a span of 16 bases. The CDR3 consists of 16 residues. The CDR3 DNA reads TGCGCCAGCAGCTTGGCTTTGGACAGTCGCATCACTGAAGCTTTCTTT. This gives the protein CASSLALDSRITEAFF.

The rearrangement uses TRBV21-1 and TRBJ2-4. TRBV21-1 is a pseudogene locus. This CDR3 comprises 15 residues. CDR3 residues: CASSKVSKAKNIQYF. CDR3 DNA sequence: TGTGCCAGCAGCAAAGTATCGAAAGCCAAAAACATTCAGTACTTC.

The chain couples TRBV2 to TRBJ2-3; TRBD1 or TRBD2 may be the D gene (6 bases each). V lost 6 bases to trimming and J lost 4 bases, with 14 bases between them. The CDR3 totals 14 residues. From germline, CDR1 is SNHLY and CDR2 FYNNEI. The DNA for the CDR3 is TGTGCCAGCAGGGAGGGGCAGGGGCCAGATACGCAGTATTTT. This codes for CASREGQGPDTQYF.

This rearrangement joins TRBV2 to TRBJ1-3; D ambiguous. V lost 2 bases and J 4 bases, leaving 12 bases between the germline ends. This CDR3 is built from 15 residues. Per the germline V gene, CDR1 is SNHLY and CDR2 is FYNNEI. The CDR3 protein is CASSEKTPIGNTIYF. CDR3 nucleotide sequence: TGTGCCAGCAGTGAAAAGACGCCTATCGGAAACACCATATATTTT.